The 9 T cell receptor beta chains listed next were all sequenced from one sample in a study of T-cell memory formation after mild COVID-19 (dated by TCRdb to about 2021). The library was obtained by 5' RACE. TCRdb records Illumina NovaSeq 6000 as the sequencer. The public reads were quality trimmed at Q25 with fastp and then assembled into clones with MiXCR by TCRdb, keeping productive beta chains. Rows matching on CDR3 protein sequence are summarized as one entry with the most common DNA and genes. Across this sample there are some 97,000 distinct CDR3 sequences, with roughly 11% seen only once. About 40% of the sample lies in the top ten. Sequenced sample: PBMCs or a T cell subset sorted from them (not recorded which). The receptors stem from a man between 18 and 35 years old who had mild COVID-19 (a few samples of this study predate the infection). The sample titles of this study are shuffled in the database, so cell type and time point are left out; the donor was told from shared clones.

This clonotype was counted many times. V is TRBV29-1 and J is TRBJ2-1, with 9 bases matching TRBD1. The CDR3 is 14 residues long. Germline V gene data show CDR1 as SQVTM and CDR2 as ANQGSEA. V gave up 4 bases and J gave up 0 bases; unmatched junction bases: 1. In nucleotides, the CDR3 is TGCAGCGTTGCGGGACAGGGCTCCTACAATGAGCAGTTCTTC. This codes for CSVAGQGSYNEQFF.

The CDR3, as DNA: TGTGCCAGCAGCTTTGGATTTCCCTACGAGCAGTACGTC. Translating it yields CASSFGFPYEQYV. The chain combines TRBV7-9 with TRBJ2-7; D not certain. Germline lookup yields CDR1 SEHNR and CDR2 FQNEAQ (reference sequence). Trimming pared 3 bases from V and 2 bases from J, leaving 8 bases between. The CDR3 loop spans 13 amino acids.

This clonotype has only a few counts. The rearrangement links TRBV7-3 to TRBJ2-6; no reliable D call. This CDR3 has 14 amino acids. V lost 2 bases and J 4 bases, leaving 6 bases between the germline ends. Germline CDR1 and CDR2: SGHTA and FQGTGA. The CDR3 reads CASSLEGGANVLTF. Written as DNA, the CDR3 is TGTGCCAGCAGCTTAGAAGGAGGGGCCAACGTCCTGACTTTC.

Points on this clonotype: This clone may be a read error of a much larger clone one base away. The rearrangement links TRBV6-5 to TRBJ2-1; TRBD1 agrees at 7 bases. Germline CDR1 MNHEY, CDR2 SVGAGI. Trimming took 2 bases from V and 9 from J; bases not matched to a gene: 10. This CDR3 is 15 amino acids long. Here the CDR3 DNA reads TGTGCCAGCAGTTACGGCAGGGGGTACAACACTGAGCAGTTCTTC. Residues: CASSYGRGYNTEQFF.

This clonotype appeared a few times. This CDR3 is CASSPLLPYNSPLHF. The CDR3 bases are TGTGCCAGCAGCCCCCTTCTTCCCTATAATTCACCCCTCCACTTT. This sequence joins TRBV27 and TRBJ1-6; D not resolved. The germline CDR1 and CDR2 sequences are MNHEY and SMNVEV (reference sequence). Trimming cost V 6 bases and J 2 bases, with 11 bases left between them. The CDR3 is made up of 15 amino acids.

The rearrangement uses TRBV28 and TRBJ1-2, with 8 bases identical to TRBD1. Germline lookup yields CDR1 MDHEN and CDR2 SYDVKM. Unmatched junction bases numbered 7, after V lost 3 bases and J lost 7 bases. This CDR3 has 14 residues. CDR3 loop: CASSLWTGYGGYTF. CDR3 bases: TGTGCCAGCAGTTTGTGGACAGGGTACGGTGGCTACACCTTC.

The table lists this clonotype with a few counts. This sequence joins TRBV4-3 and TRBJ2-2, with D unclear. This CDR3 comprises 15 residues. The germline V gene encodes CDR1 LGHNA and CDR2 YSLEER. V was pared by 1 base and J by 2 bases, with 8 bases between. The CDR3, as DNA: TGCGCCAGCAGCCAAGTGGGGTTTAACACCGGGGAGCTGTTTTTT. Amino acids: CASSQVGFNTGELFF.

The chain has TRBV3-1 and TRBJ2-1; 12 bases are shared with TRBD2. Germline CDR1 reads LGHDT; CDR2 reads YNNKEL (reference sequence). The CDR3 covers 16 residues. V dropped 4 bases and J dropped 8; count of bases not matched to a gene: 9. The CDR3 DNA reads TGTGCCAGCAGCCCATCATCTAGCGGGGGGGCTTATGAGCAGTTCTTC. It is translated as CASSPSSSGGAYEQFF.

As to this clonotype: A single base separates this from a much larger clone, so it may be a read error. The chain combines TRBV5-4 with TRBJ2-2, with TRBD1 matching over 10 bases. The CDR3 runs 15 residues. Germline assignment: CDR1 SGHNT and CDR2 YYREEE (reference sequence). CDR3 sequence: CASSLGQGRTVELFF. CDR3 in DNA: TGTGCCAGCAGCCTGGGACAGGGGCGGACCGTGGAGCTGTTTTTT.